This passage covers 28 T cell receptor beta chains from one sample sequenced in a study of T cell responses to AZD1222 COVID-19 vaccine. Clones were sequenced by immunoSEQ multiplex PCR, and TCRdb holds only the in-frame ones, with some missing. The sample lists approximately 150,000 clones, about nine tenths seen once, with approximately 1.7% in the top ten. Sequenced here: peripheral blood, sampled on day 0 of AZD1222 vaccination. These TCRs come from an adult in good health.

CDR3 residues: CSARENYGYTF. The DNA of the CDR3 is TGCAGTGCTAGGGAGAACTATGGCTACACCTTC. The chain joins TRBV20-1 to TRBJ1-2; D unresolved. There are 11 residues in the CDR3. The germline gives CDR1 DFQATT, CDR2 SNEGSKA (reference sequence). V lost 3 bases to trimming and J lost 2 bases, with 4 bases between them.

The V and J genes are TRBV23-1 and TRBJ2-1; TRBD2 might be the D (6 bases). TRBV23-1 qualifies as an ORF whose function is uncertain. The V end was cut by 7 bases, the J end by 2 bases, with 15 bases between. This CDR3 region has 15 residues. The CDR3 here is CASMKRARTYNEQFF. The DNA for the CDR3 is TGCGCCAGCATGAAGCGGGCGCGAACCTACAATGAGCAGTTCTTC.

The chain links TRBV25-1 to TRBJ2-7; 7 bases fit TRBD2. J was trimmed by 3 bases and V by 2 bases; bases with no gene match: 10. This CDR3 comprises 16 residues. Germline V gives CDR1 MGHDK, CDR2 SYGVNS. The DNA of the CDR3 is TGTGCCAGCAGTGAAAATTGGGGGGAGGGCAACTACGAGCAGTACTTC. This encodes CASSENWGEGNYEQYF.

V and J are TRBV6-5 and TRBJ1-2, with D unresolved. Germline V gives CDR1 MNHEY, CDR2 SVGAGI. Trimming removed 6 bases from V and 5 bases from J, with 13 bases in between. This CDR3 region has 13 residues. For the CDR3, the DNA is TGTGCCAGCAGCTCAGGACGGACGTATGGCTACACCTTC. Translated, it gives CASSSGRTYGYTF.

The count of this clone is one. V and J are TRBV28 and TRBJ1-2, with 10 bases aligning to TRBD1. CDR3 length equals 16 residues. J gave up 4 bases and V 6 bases, and 11 bases lay outside the gene matches. CDR1 and CDR2 from the germline V gene are MDHEN and SYDVKM. CDR3 sequence reads: CASSLRDRGFSYGYTF. The DNA for the CDR3 is TGTGCCAGCAGCTTACGGGACAGGGGTTTTTCCTATGGCTACACCTTC.

This rearrangement joins TRBV28 to TRBJ1-6, with no clear D. The V end lost 4 bases, the J end lost 11 bases, and 15 bases lay between the germline ends. This CDR3 is 14 amino acids long. The V gene's germline CDR1 is MDHEN and CDR2 SYDVKM. This CDR3 is CASSSQPQATPLHF. CDR3 coding DNA: TGTGCCAGCAGTTCCCAACCCCAAGCTACACCCCTCCACTTT.

This clone was detected once. The gene calls are TRBV27 and TRBJ2-2; 10 bases are a match to TRBD1. Trimming took 3 bases from V and 1 from J; bases not matched to a gene: 11. This CDR3 comprises 19 residues. Germline values: CDR1 MNHEY, CDR2 SMNVEV (reference sequence). The CDR3 region is CASSFTGQGEYWNTGELFF. CDR3 DNA sequence: TGTGCCAGCAGTTTTACCGGACAGGGGGAATATTGGAACACCGGGGAGCTGTTTTTT.

This chain links TRBV5-1 with TRBJ2-3; 10 bases align to TRBD2. Germline CDR1 reads SGHRS; CDR2 reads YFSETQ. The CDR3 length is 17 residues. The V segment lost 1 base and the J segment 1 base; nucleotides outside the gene matches: 6. CDR3 sequence: CASSLWTSGPGTDTQYF. The CDR3 bases are TGCGCCAGCAGCTTGTGGACTAGCGGCCCGGGCACAGATACGCAGTATTTT.

CDR3 sequence: CASSSGTGGYGYTF. CDR3 sequence (DNA): TGTGCCAGCAGCTCCGGGACAGGGGGCTATGGCTACACCTTC. The V and J genes are TRBV5-6 and TRBJ1-2; 11 nucleotides line up with TRBD1. The CDR3 extends over 14 amino acids. The germline CDR1 and CDR2 sequences are SGHDT and YYEEEE. V was clipped by 3 bases and J by 4 bases; unmatched bases: 2.

The J gene is TRBJ1-3, the V gene TRBV6-5; D remains ambiguous. CDR3 length: 16 residues. V lost 2 bases, J lost 2 bases, and 13 bases lay in between. Germline V gene lookup returns CDR1 MNHEY and CDR2 SVGAGI. In nucleotides, the CDR3 is TGTGCCAGCAGTTACGCCCCGAGGTCCCCTGGAAACACCATATATTTT. Translated, it gives CASSYAPRSPGNTIYF.

V gene TRBV30 combines with J gene TRBJ1-4; D uncertain. CDR3 length: 14 amino acids. The germline V gene has CDR1 GTSNPN and CDR2 SVGIG (reference sequence). V lost 1 base and J lost 8, with 14 bases in between. CDR3 sequence: CAWSGWRMGEKLFF. In nucleotides, the CDR3 is TGTGCCTGGAGTGGATGGAGGATGGGAGAAAAACTGTTTTTT.

The gene calls are TRBV5-5 and TRBJ1-3, with a possible D match to TRBD1 (5 bases). The CDR3 has 15 residues. CDR1 SGHKS and CDR2 YYEKEE come from the germline V gene (reference sequence). Trimming shortened V by 8 bases and J by 0 bases, and 15 bases separated the two germline ends. CDR3 loop: CASGTALFSGNTIYF. CDR3 nucleotide sequence: TGTGCCAGTGGGACGGCCTTGTTCTCTGGAAACACCATATATTTT.

This chain connects TRBV28 to TRBJ2-1; 12 bases are shared with TRBD2. V lost 4 bases to trimming and J lost 1 base; unmatched junction nucleotides: 5. This CDR3 region has 17 residues. Germline V lookup: CDR1 MDHEN, CDR2 SYDVKM. As DNA, the CDR3 is TGTGCCAGCAGTTCCTGGACTAGCGGGGATTCCTACAATGAGCAGTTCTTC. This codes for CASSSWTSGDSYNEQFF.

The chain recombines TRBV28 with TRBJ2-7; 7 nucleotides line up with TRBD2. Germline V gene sequence: CDR1 MDHEN, CDR2 SYDVKM. There are 16 residues in the CDR3. With 7 bases clipped from V and 2 bases from J, the junction kept 14 bases outside the gene matches. The DNA for the CDR3 is TGTGCCAGCACGTCAGTTAGGATGAGCGGGACCTACGAGCAGTACTTC. Translating it yields CASTSVRMSGTYEQYF.

This chain uses TRBV2 with TRBJ2-1; D is unclear. CDR1 and CDR2 (germline): SNHLY, FYNNEI. V gave up 5 bases and J gave up 4 bases, with 18 bases separating them. The CDR3 spans 16 residues. CDR3 nucleotide sequence: TGTGCCAGCAGTTTATCGCCGGGCTCCGGGTACAATGAGCAGTTCTTC. Translating gives CASSLSPGSGYNEQFF.

The V call is TRBV5-4, the J call TRBJ1-2; D is possibly TRBD1 (5 bases). The V gene lost 1 base and the J gene lost 2 bases, with 9 bases spanning the gap. CDR1 and CDR2 from the germline V gene are SGHNT and YYREEE (reference sequence). The CDR3 has 14 amino acids. The CDR3 region is CASSLTGENYGYTF. The CDR3 nucleotides are TGTGCCAGCAGCTTGACAGGTGAAAACTATGGCTACACCTTC.

This chain links TRBV7-7 with TRBJ2-5, with TRBD2 as a possible D gene (5 bases). CDR3 length: 13 residues. V gave up 4 bases and J gave up 5 bases, with 11 bases separating them. The germline CDR1 and CDR2 sequences are SSHAT and FNYEAQ (reference sequence). CDR3 loop: CASSSPSRETQYF. Written as DNA, the CDR3 is TGTGCCAGCAGCTCTCCTAGCCGGGAGACCCAGTACTTC.

The chain joins TRBV3-1 (or the pseudogene TRBV3-2) to TRBJ1-1, with D possibly being TRBD1 (5 bases). Trimming removed 0 bases at V and 2 bases at J, with 7 bases between. In germline, CDR1 is LGHDT, CDR2 YNNKEL (reference sequence). This CDR3 contains 14 residues. The CDR3 nucleotides are TGTGCCAGCAGCCAAGATAGGGGTAACACTGAAGCTTTCTTT. Its translation is CASSQDRGNTEAFF.

The CDR3 nucleotides are TGTGCCAGCAGTTACTCGGCCGGGAACTATGGCTACACCTTC. Translation gives CASSYSAGNYGYTF. The genes are TRBV6-5 and TRBJ1-2; D is uncertain. Trimming pared 0 bases from V and 2 bases from J, leaving 7 bases between. Per germline, CDR1 MNHEY and CDR2 SVGAGI. The CDR3 loop spans 14 amino acids.

V is TRBV5-1 and J is TRBJ2-5; 12 bases are shared with TRBD2. The germline V gene encodes CDR1 SGHRS and CDR2 YFSETQ. The CDR3 sequence is 16 residues long. The J segment lost 5 bases and the V segment lost 4 bases, leaving 9 bases of the junction unmatched. The CDR3, as DNA: TGCGCCAGCAGCCCGTTGACTAGCGGGAGTATCGAGACCCAGTACTTC. Translating it yields CASSPLTSGSIETQYF.

This chain joins TRBV10-3 and TRBJ1-1; D is ambiguous. Between the trimmed V and J ends, which lost 6 bases and 1 base, there was a span of 12 bases. Germline V gene data show CDR1 as ENHRY and CDR2 as SYGVKD. This CDR3 region has 14 residues. The CDR3 DNA sequence: TGTGCCATCAGGTCGGGAGAGCAGAACACTGAAGCTTTCTTT. Its translation is CAIRSGEQNTEAFF.

The chain joins TRBV6-5 to TRBJ2-2; D may be TRBD1 (6 bases). Trimming took off 7 bases at V and 4 bases at J, with 16 bases between the two ends. Germline loops: CDR1 MNHEY, CDR2 SVGAGI. The CDR3 consists of 15 residues. CDR3 protein: CASTPLGATTGELFF. DNA for the CDR3: TGTGCCAGCACCCCTCTGGGGGCGACCACCGGGGAGCTGTTTTTT.

V usage is TRBV6-5 and J usage is TRBJ2-3; tentatively, D is TRBD2 (7 bases). The CDR3 is made up of 13 amino acids. Per germline, CDR1 MNHEY and CDR2 SVGAGI. V gave up 6 bases and J gave up 6 bases, with 13 bases separating them. The CDR3 sequence is CASRAAGADTQYF. The CDR3 region has the DNA TGTGCCAGCAGGGCCGCGGGGGCCGATACGCAGTATTTT.

The chain is built from TRBV5-1 and TRBJ2-1; D unclear. Germline V gene lookup returns CDR1 SGHRS and CDR2 YFSETQ. V was trimmed by 1 base and J by 6 bases, leaving 17 bases between them. The CDR3 extends over 16 amino acids. In DNA, the CDR3 is TGCGCCAGCAGCTTGCGCCTCCCGACTGACCTCAATGAGCAGTTCTTC. Translated, it gives CASSLRLPTDLNEQFF.

Written as DNA, the CDR3 is TGTGCCAGCTCACCACGACAGGCAAACTATGGCTACACCTTC. This encodes CASSPRQANYGYTF. The chain combines TRBV18 with TRBJ1-2, with D possibly being TRBD1 (6 bases). The germline V gene encodes CDR1 KGHSH and CDR2 LQKENI. The CDR3 is 14 amino acids. V lost 1 base to trimming and J lost 2 bases, with 8 bases between them.

The chain joins TRBV5-1 to TRBJ2-2, with D tentatively TRBD2 (5 bases). Per the germline V gene, CDR1 is SGHRS and CDR2 is YFSETQ. V lost 4 bases and J 6 bases, leaving 13 bases between the germline ends. The CDR3 totals 14 residues. The CDR3 DNA reads TGCGCCAGCAGCCCCGGGGTTCAGCCCGGGGAGCTGTTTTTT. As protein: CASSPGVQPGELFF.

The rearrangement links TRBV19 to TRBJ1-5, with 7 bases aligning to TRBD1. Trimming removed 3 bases from V and 1 base from J; junction bases left unmatched: 9. This CDR3 has 17 amino acids. Germline assignment: CDR1 LNHDA and CDR2 SQIVND (reference sequence). CDR3 in DNA: TGTGCCAGTAGTATTATACAGGGGATCACCAGCAATCAGCCCCAGCATTTT. This translates into CASSIIQGITSNQPQHF.

V gene TRBV28 combines with J gene TRBJ1-4, with D unresolved. The CDR3 runs 12 residues. Germline V CDR1 and CDR2: MDHEN, SYDVKM. Trimming shortened V by 7 bases and J by 4 bases, and 7 bases separated the two germline ends. Here the CDR3 reads CASTRFNEKLFF. The CDR3, as DNA: TGTGCCAGCACCCGATTTAATGAAAAACTGTTTTTT.